The source of this T cell receptor (beta chain) is a study of technical replicates of blood from a handful of donors. Germline-derived CDR1 and CDR2 are SGHRS and YFSETQ. Losses at the gene ends were 4 bases for V and 8 bases for J; bases not matched to a gene: 7. The CDR3 sequence is 13 residues long. Here immunoSEQ multiplex PCR was the method, and the copy in TCRdb shows in-frame clones only, minus some. The top ten hold 0.33% of the sample, which has over 85,000 clones, 85% to 95% seen once. The receptor was isolated from a human donor in good health. V gene TRBV5-1 combines with J gene TRBJ1-2, with 8 bases fitting TRBD1. The specimen was T cells isolated from PBMCs. CDR3 in amino acids: CASSTGQGTGYTF. The CDR3 DNA reads as TGCGCCAGCAGCACCGGACAGGGCACAGGCTACACCTTC.